The clone carrying this T cell receptor beta chain was recorded a few times. Antigen unknown. TCRdb used MiXCR to reprocess the RT-PCR reads, holding one entry per CDR3 protein. The sample lists more than 550,000 distinct CDR3 sequences; roughly 12% were seen once. Germline CDR1 reads SGDLS; CDR2 reads YYNGEE. CDR3 length: 16 residues. V was trimmed by 0 bases and J by 1 base, leaving 10 bases between them. The data stem from a study of response to subunit inactivated influenza vaccine. Points from the study as a whole: With each seasonal influenza vaccination, the authors suggested, few new T cells are recruited.

The sample in question was PBMCs from blood, obtained on the day of vaccination. The rearrangement uses TRBV9 and TRBJ2-2; D unclear. The sequence came from a man aged 50 to 60 who received an inactivated influenza vaccine. The CDR3 DNA is TGTGCCAGCAGCGTAGCTTCTACCGGGAACACCGGGGAGCTGTTTTTT. Translating it yields CASSVASTGNTGELFF.